A single sample gave rise to the 20 T cell receptor beta chains below, sequenced in a study of cytomegalovirus exposure and HLA in healthy donors. PCR amplification relied on 60 Vbeta primers (plus 13 Jbeta primers). Generated by immunoSEQ multiplex PCR, the TCRdb table keeps only in-frame clones and is missing some. The sample lists around 120,000 clones, 65% to 90% seen once, with roughly 1.2% in the top ten. Sequenced: PBMCs. The receptor source for this set is a girl between 2 and 10 years old in good health and CMV-seronegative.

V is TRBV7-8 and J is TRBJ1-4; D gene unclear. CDR1 and CDR2 (germline): SGHVS, FQNEAQ. This CDR3 is 15 amino acids long. The V gene lost 5 bases and the J gene lost 3 bases, with 13 bases spanning the gap. CDR3 bases: TGTGCCAGCAGCATTTCTTCGTCGGCTAATGAAAAACTGTTTTTT. The encoded protein is CASSISSSANEKLFF. Variable domain in full (rest from reference TRBV7-8 and TRBJ1-4): GAGVSQSPRYKVAKRGQDVALRCDPISGHVSLFWYQQALGQGPEFLTYFQNEAQLDKSGLPSDRFFAERPEGSVSTLKIQRTQQEDSAVYLCASSISSSANEKLFFGSGTQLSVL.

The chain employs TRBV21-1 and TRBJ2-5; TRBD1 is the table's D call, not checked against the DNA. TRBV21-1 corresponds to a pseudogene. This CDR3 spans 14 amino acids. In nucleotides, the CDR3 is TGTGCCAGCAGCAAAGGACAGGGGGAAGAGACCCAGTACTTC. As protein: CASSKGQGEETQYF.

The chain is built from TRBV28 and TRBJ1-2; 10 nucleotides line up with TRBD1. The CDR3 runs 13 residues. After removal of 5 bases from V and 11 bases from J, the junction contained 8 bases not matched to a gene. Germline V gene lookup returns CDR1 MDHEN and CDR2 SYDVKM. The CDR3 protein is CASSLRGTGEYTF. The CDR3, as DNA: TGTGCCAGCAGTCTGAGAGGGACAGGGGAATACACCTTC.

As concerns this clone: Distinct nucleotide sequences in the sample also encode this CDR3. This chain links TRBV30 with TRBJ1-2, with a possible D match to TRBD1 (6 bases). The CDR3 spans 12 residues. Trimming removed 2 bases at V and 5 bases at J, with 9 bases between. CDR1 GTSNPN and CDR2 SVGIG come from the germline V gene (reference sequence). CDR3 nucleotide sequence: TGTGCCTGGAGTCCTACAGGGTATGGCTACACCTTC. This translates into CAWSPTGYGYTF.

The V call is TRBV7-2, the J call TRBJ2-7; D uncertain. Trimming left V 5 bases short and J 2 bases short, with 13 bases between. The CDR3 extends over 14 amino acids. Per the germline V gene, CDR1 is SGHTA and CDR2 is FQGNSA. The CDR3 region has the DNA TGTGCCAGCAGCAACTACGGTTCCCCCTACGAGCAGTACTTC. The encoded protein is CASSNYGSPYEQYF.

The gene calls are TRBV13 and TRBJ1-2, with TRBD1 identical over 9 bases. Per the germline V gene, CDR1 is PRHDT and CDR2 is FYEKMQ (reference sequence). The CDR3 is 17 residues long. The V and J ends lost 3 bases and 6 bases, in that order; junction bases with no gene match: 14. The CDR3 nucleotides are TGTGCCAGCAGCTTCGATCTAACATTGGGACAGGGTGATGGCTACACCTTC. Protein sequence: CASSFDLTLGQGDGYTF. Supplemented by reference TRBV13 and TRBJ1-2, the full variable domain reads AAGVIQSPRHLIKEKRETATLKCYPIPRHDTVYWYQQGPGQDPQFLISFYEKMQSDKGSIPDRFSAQQFSDYHSELNMSSLELGDSALYFCASSFDLTLGQGDGYTFGSGTRLTVV.

The V call is TRBV19, the J call TRBJ2-1, with a possible D match to TRBD1 (7 bases). V shed 5 bases and J shed 5 bases, with 31 bases lying between them. This CDR3 is 20 amino acids long. CDR1 LNHDA and CDR2 SQIVND come from the germline V gene (reference sequence). CDR3 DNA: TGTGCCAGTAGTTTGCGAGACAGGGTAAGACTAGGGCGGAGCCACAATGAGCAGTTCTTC. It codes for CASSLRDRVRLGRSHNEQFF.

This clone was counted a single time. This chain links TRBV6-5 with TRBJ2-2, with D possibly being TRBD1 (5 bases). This CDR3 contains 13 residues. With 2 bases removed from V and 4 bases from J, the gap between germline ends came to 5 bases. Per germline, CDR1 MNHEY and CDR2 SVGAGI. The CDR3 DNA reads TGTGCCAGCAGTTACAGGGGCACCGGGGAGCTGTTTTTT. Amino acids: CASSYRGTGELFF.

The V gene is TRBV13, the J gene TRBJ2-1; 10 nucleotides align to TRBD2. V gave up 0 bases and J gave up 15 bases; unmatched junction bases: 8. This CDR3 comprises 14 residues. Germline lookup yields CDR1 PRHDT and CDR2 FYEKMQ (reference sequence). This CDR3 is CASSLGLAGMSVFF. In nucleotides, the CDR3 is TGTGCCAGCAGCTTAGGACTAGCGGGGATGTCGGTGTTCTTC.

V gene TRBV2 combines with J gene TRBJ2-1; no reliable D call. The CDR3 spans 16 residues. Germline V gene lookup returns CDR1 SNHLY and CDR2 FYNNEI. The V end was cut by 6 bases, the J end by 7 bases, with 22 bases between. The CDR3 region has the DNA TGTGCCAGCAGCGTATTAGGTGACATCCCCCCTAATGAGCAGTTCTTC. Protein sequence: CASSVLGDIPPNEQFF.

The chain carries TRBV6-1 and TRBJ1-4; D is undetermined. This CDR3 has 14 amino acids. V was pared by 5 bases and J by 7 bases, with 14 bases between. CDR1 is MNHNS, CDR2 SASEGT, per germline. CDR3 protein: CASSTQVESEKLFF. Written as DNA, the CDR3 is TGTGCCAGCAGTACCCAAGTAGAATCTGAAAAACTGTTTTTT.

CDR3 in amino acids: CASRTNRGWEEKLFF. The CDR3 nucleotides are TGTGCCAGCAGGACGAACAGGGGCTGGGAAGAAAAACTGTTTTTT. The gene calls are TRBV6-6 and TRBJ1-4; the match to TRBD1 covers 7 bases. This CDR3 has 15 residues. V dropped 6 bases and J dropped 8; count of bases not matched to a gene: 12. Germline V gene sequence: CDR1 MNHNY, CDR2 SVGAGI (reference sequence).

The V gene is TRBV25-1, the J gene TRBJ2-5, with no clear D. CDR3 length: 13 amino acids. Per germline, CDR1 MGHDK and CDR2 SYGVNS. V was clipped by 5 bases and J by 7 bases, with 14 bases between them. CDR3 loop: CASSPTLVGTQYF. DNA of the CDR3: TGTGCCAGCAGTCCGACACTTGTTGGGACCCAGTACTTC.

This chain uses TRBV7-9 with TRBJ2-1, with D unresolved. Deletions cut 5 bases from V and 4 bases from J, with 3 bases between. CDR1 and CDR2 (germline): SEHNR, FQNEAQ (reference sequence). This CDR3 comprises 11 residues. CDR3: CASSRYNEQFF. CDR3 coding DNA: TGTGCCAGCAGCCGTTACAATGAGCAGTTCTTC.

This clone was detected a few times. The chain recombines TRBV2 with TRBJ2-4; D is ambiguous. The germline V gene encodes CDR1 SNHLY and CDR2 FYNNEI. This CDR3 contains 15 residues. V was cut by 6 bases and J by 4 bases, with 16 bases left in between. The CDR3 is CASSDPRTGKNIQYF. CDR3 nucleotides: TGTGCCAGCAGCGACCCGAGAACCGGGAAAAACATTCAGTACTTC.

The CDR3 reads CARRWGRTGELFF. CDR3 coding DNA: TGTGCCCGGCGGTGGGGCAGGACCGGGGAGCTGTTTTTT. V gene TRBV30 combines with J gene TRBJ2-2, with D perhaps matching TRBD1 (5 bases). There are 13 residues in the CDR3. Germline CDR1 is GTSNPN and CDR2 is SVGIG (reference sequence). Trimming shortened V by 8 bases and J by 5 bases, and 15 bases separated the two germline ends.

The chain recombines TRBV4-2 with TRBJ2-7, with D maybe TRBD2 (6 bases). The V gene's germline CDR1 is LGHNA and CDR2 YNFKEQ. This CDR3 spans 15 amino acids. Trimming shortened V by 4 bases and J by 3 bases, and 16 bases separated the two germline ends. CDR3 sequence (DNA): TGTGCCAGCAGCCCTAGCTGGGGCGGGGACTACGAGCAGTACTTC. Protein sequence: CASSPSWGGDYEQYF.

The chain employs TRBV19 and TRBJ1-4, with 9 nucleotides matching TRBD1. Germline loops: CDR1 LNHDA, CDR2 SQIVND (reference sequence). CDR3 size: 15 residues. V shed 6 bases, J shed 2 bases, and the junction held 4 bases outside the gene matches. The CDR3 DNA follows: TGTGCCAGTAGCCGACAGGGGGAGACTAATGAAAAACTGTTTTTT. Protein: CASSRQGETNEKLFF. The whole variable domain, remainder taken from reference TRBV19 and TRBJ1-4, is DGGITQSPKYLFRKEGQNVTLSCEQNLNHDAMYWYRQDPGQGLRLIYYSQIVNDFQKGDIAEGYSVSREKKESFPLTVTSAQKNPTAFYLCASSRQGETNEKLFFGSGTQLSVL.

This chain connects TRBV6-1 to TRBJ2-7; 10 nucleotides agree with TRBD2. The CDR3 totals 14 residues. The junction had 6 bases not matched to a gene; V was cut back by 4 bases and J by 6 bases. Germline V gene data show CDR1 as MNHNS and CDR2 as SASEGT. The chain's CDR3 is CASSVLSGGSEQYF. The CDR3 bases are TGTGCCAGCAGTGTGCTTAGCGGGGGGTCCGAGCAGTACTTC.

This sequence joins TRBV11-2 and TRBJ2-7, with no clear D. Germline assignment: CDR1 SGHAT and CDR2 FQNNGV. Deletions cut 5 bases from V and 0 bases from J, with 17 bases between. CDR3 size: 16 residues. The CDR3 coding sequence is TGTGCCAGCAGCCCAATCTCACGGGTGAGCTCCTACGAGCAGTACTTC. This codes for CASSPISRVSSYEQYF. The variable domain in full, with the rest retrieved from reference TRBV11-2 and TRBJ2-7, is EAGVAQSPRYKIIEKRQSVAFWCNPISGHATLYWYQQILGQGPKLLIQFQNNGVVDDSQLPKDRFSAERLKGVDSTLKIQPAKLEDSAVYLCASSPISRVSSYEQYFGPGTRLTVT.